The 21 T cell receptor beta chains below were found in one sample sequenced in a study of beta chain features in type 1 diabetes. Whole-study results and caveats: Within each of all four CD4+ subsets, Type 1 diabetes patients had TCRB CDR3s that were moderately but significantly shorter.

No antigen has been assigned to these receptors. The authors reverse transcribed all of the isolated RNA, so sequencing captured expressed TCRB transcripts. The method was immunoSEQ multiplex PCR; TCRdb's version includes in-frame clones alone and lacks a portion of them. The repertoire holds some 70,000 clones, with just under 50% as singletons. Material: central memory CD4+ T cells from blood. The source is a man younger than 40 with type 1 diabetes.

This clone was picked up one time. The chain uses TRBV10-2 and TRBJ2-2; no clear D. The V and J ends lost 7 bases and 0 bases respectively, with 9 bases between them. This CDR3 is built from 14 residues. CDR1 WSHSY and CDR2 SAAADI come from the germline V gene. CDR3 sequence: CASTRSANTGELFF. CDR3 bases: TGCGCCAGCACCCGCAGCGCGAACACCGGGGAGCTGTTTTTT.

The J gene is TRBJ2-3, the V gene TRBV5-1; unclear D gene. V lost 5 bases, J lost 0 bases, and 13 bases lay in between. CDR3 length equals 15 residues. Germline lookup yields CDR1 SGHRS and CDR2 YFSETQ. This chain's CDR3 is CASSKGALSTDTQYF. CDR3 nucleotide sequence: TGCGCCAGCAGTAAAGGAGCCCTAAGCACAGATACGCAGTATTTT.

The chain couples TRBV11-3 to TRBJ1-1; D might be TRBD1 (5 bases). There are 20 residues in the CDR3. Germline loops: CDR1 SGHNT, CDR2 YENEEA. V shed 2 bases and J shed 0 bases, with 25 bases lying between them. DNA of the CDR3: TGTGCCAGCAGCTTAAATCCCGGTAGGAGGGGTCACCTCCTGAACACTGAAGCTTTCTTT. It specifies CASSLNPGRRGHLLNTEAFF.

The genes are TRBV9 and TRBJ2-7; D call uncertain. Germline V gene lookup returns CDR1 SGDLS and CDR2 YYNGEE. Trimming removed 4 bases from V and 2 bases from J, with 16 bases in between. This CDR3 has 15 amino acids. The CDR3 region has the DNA TGTGCCAGCAGCCCCCTAAGTTCACTTACCTACGAGCAGTACTTC. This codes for CASSPLSSLTYEQYF.

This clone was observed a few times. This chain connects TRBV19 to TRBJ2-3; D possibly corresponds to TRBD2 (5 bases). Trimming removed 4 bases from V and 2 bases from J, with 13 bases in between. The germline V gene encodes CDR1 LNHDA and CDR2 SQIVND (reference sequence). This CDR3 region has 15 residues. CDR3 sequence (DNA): TGTGCCAGTAGTAAGACTACCAAATTCACAGATACGCAGTATTTT. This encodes CASSKTTKFTDTQYF.

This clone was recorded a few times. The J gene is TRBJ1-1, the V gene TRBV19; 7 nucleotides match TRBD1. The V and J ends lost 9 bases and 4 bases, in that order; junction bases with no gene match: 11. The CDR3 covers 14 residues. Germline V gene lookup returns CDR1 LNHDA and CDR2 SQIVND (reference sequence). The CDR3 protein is CASLLRQGGTEAFF. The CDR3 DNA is TGTGCCAGCTTGCTTCGACAGGGAGGCACTGAAGCTTTCTTT.

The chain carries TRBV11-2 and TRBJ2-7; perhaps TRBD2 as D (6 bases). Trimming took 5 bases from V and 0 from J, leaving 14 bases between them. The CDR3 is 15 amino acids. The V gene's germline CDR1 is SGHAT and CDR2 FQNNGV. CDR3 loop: CASSRETLSSYEQYF. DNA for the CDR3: TGTGCCAGCAGCCGGGAGACTCTTAGCTCCTACGAGCAGTACTTC.

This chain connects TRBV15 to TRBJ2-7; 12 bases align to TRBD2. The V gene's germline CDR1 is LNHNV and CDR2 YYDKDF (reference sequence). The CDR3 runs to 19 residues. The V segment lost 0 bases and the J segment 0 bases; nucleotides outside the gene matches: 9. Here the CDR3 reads CATSRDPASGRGPSYEQYF. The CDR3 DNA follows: TGTGCCACCAGCAGAGATCCGGCTAGCGGGAGGGGGCCCTCCTACGAGCAGTACTTC.

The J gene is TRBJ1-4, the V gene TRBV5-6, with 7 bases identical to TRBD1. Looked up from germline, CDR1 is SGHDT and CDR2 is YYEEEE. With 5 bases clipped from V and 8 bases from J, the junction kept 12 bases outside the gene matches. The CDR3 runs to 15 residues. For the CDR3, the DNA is TGTGCCAGCAGTCTTAAAACAGGGGCCGTGGAAAAACTGTTTTTT. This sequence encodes CASSLKTGAVEKLFF.

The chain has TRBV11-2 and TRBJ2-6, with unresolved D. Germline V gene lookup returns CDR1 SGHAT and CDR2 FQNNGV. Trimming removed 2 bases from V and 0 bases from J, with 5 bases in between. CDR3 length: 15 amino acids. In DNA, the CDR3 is TGTGCCAGCAGCTTATCGTTCTCTGGGGCCAACGTCCTGACTTTC. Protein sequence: CASSLSFSGANVLTF.

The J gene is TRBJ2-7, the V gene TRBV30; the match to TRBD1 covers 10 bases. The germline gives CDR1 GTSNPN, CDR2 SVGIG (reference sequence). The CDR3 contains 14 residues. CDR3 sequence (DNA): TGTGCTGCTCTTGTCCGGGACAGGGGCCACGAGCAGTACTTC. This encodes CAALVRDRGHEQYF.

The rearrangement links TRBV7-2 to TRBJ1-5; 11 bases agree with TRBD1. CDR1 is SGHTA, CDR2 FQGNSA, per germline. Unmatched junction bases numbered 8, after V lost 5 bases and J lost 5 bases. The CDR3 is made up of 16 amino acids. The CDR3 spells CASSPWDRGAHQPQHF. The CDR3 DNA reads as TGTGCCAGCAGCCCCTGGGACAGGGGGGCCCATCAGCCCCAGCATTTT. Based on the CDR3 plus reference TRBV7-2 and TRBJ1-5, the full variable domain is GAGVSQSPSNKVTEKGKDVELRCDPISGHTALYWYRQSLGQGLEFLIYFQGNSAPDKSGLPSDRFSAERTGGSVSTLTIQRTQQEDSAVYLCASSPWDRGAHQPQHFGDGTRLSIL.

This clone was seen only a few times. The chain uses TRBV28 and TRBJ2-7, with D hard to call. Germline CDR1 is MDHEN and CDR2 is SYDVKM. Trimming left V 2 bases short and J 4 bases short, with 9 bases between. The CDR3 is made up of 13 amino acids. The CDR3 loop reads CASSLVTVYEQYF. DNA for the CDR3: TGTGCCAGCAGTTTAGTAACAGTTTACGAGCAGTACTTC. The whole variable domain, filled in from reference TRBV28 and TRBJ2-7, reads DVKVTQSSRYLVKRTGEKVFLECVQDMDHENMFWYRQDPGLGLRLIYFSYDVKMKEKGDIPEGYSVSREKKERFSLILESASTNQTSMYLCASSLVTVYEQYFGPGTRLTVT.

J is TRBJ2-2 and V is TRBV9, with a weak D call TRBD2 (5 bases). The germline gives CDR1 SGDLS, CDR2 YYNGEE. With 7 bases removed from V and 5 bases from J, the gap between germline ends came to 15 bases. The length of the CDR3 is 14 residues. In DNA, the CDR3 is TGTGCCAGCGCTGCCGGGGTACAAACCGGGGAGCTGTTTTTT. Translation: CASAAGVQTGELFF.

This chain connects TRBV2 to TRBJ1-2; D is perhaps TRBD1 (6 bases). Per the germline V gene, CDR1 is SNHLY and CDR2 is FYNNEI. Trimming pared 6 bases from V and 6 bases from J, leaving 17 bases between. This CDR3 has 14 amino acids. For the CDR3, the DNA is TGTGCCAGCAGAGGAATTAAGGACAGCCATGGCTACACCTTC. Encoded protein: CASRGIKDSHGYTF.

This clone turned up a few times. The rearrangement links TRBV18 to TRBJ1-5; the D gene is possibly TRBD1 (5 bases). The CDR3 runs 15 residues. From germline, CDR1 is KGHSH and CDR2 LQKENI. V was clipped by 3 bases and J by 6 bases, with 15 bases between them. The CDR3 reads CASSPGRGESQPQHF. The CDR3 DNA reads TGTGCCAGCTCACCCGGTAGGGGTGAAAGTCAGCCCCAGCATTTT.

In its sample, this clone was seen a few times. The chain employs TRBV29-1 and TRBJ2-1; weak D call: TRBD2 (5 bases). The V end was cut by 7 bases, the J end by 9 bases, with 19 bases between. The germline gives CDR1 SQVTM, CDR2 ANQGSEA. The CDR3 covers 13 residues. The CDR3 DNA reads TGCAGCGGGGCCCTTCGGGCTAGCACTGAGCAGTTCTTC. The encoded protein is CSGALRASTEQFF.

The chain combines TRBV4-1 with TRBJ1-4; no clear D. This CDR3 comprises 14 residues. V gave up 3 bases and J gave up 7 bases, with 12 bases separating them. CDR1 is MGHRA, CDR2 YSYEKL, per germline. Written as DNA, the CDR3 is TGCGCCAGCAGCCACCGCGGACGGGGTGAAAAACTGTTTTTT. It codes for CASSHRGRGEKLFF.

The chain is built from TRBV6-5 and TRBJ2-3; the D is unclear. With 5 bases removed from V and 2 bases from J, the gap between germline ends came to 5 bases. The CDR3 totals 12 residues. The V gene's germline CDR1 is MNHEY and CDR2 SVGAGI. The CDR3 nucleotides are TGTGCCAGCAGTCAGAACACAGATACGCAGTATTTT. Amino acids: CASSQNTDTQYF.

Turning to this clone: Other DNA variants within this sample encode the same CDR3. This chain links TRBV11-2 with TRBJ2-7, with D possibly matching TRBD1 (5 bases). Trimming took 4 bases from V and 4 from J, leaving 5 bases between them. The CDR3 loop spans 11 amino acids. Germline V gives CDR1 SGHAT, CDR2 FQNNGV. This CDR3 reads CASSSGYEQYF. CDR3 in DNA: TGTGCCAGCAGCTCAGGGTACGAGCAGTACTTC.

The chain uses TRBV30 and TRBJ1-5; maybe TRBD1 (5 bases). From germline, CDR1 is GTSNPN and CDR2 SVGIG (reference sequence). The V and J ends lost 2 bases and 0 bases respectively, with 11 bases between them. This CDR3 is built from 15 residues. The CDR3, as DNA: TGTGCCTGGAGTCCCCCACAGGTTAGCAATCAGCCCCAGCATTTT. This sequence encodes CAWSPPQVSNQPQHF.